These T cell receptor beta chains were read from a single sample in a study of T cells in narcolepsy. The data were produced by immunoSEQ multiplex PCR, yet TCRdb's version contains in-frame clones alone and is incomplete. Of about 40,000 clones in the sample, 88% were seen once. Material for sequencing was CD45RA- memory CD4+ T cells from PBMCs. The receptor set was obtained from a human donor with narcolepsy. Both conserved end residues are part of each CDR3. Fields, in order: D gene, clone size, V gene, J gene, CDR3 protein, CDR3 DNA. A D gene is named only where the DNA matches it firmly. Part of the rows lack a size; the others show once, few, many or a class for expanded clones.

D gene: NA
clone size: once
V gene: TRBV29-1
J gene: TRBJ1-2
CDR3 protein: CSVYYPGLANYGYTF
CDR3 DNA: TGCAGCGTTTATTATCCAGGCCTGGCTAACTATGGCTACACCTTC

D gene: TRBD1
clone size: NA
V gene: TRBV19
J gene: TRBJ1-5
CDR3 protein: CASSRFRGQVSNQPQHF
CDR3 DNA: TGTGCCAGTAGTCGGTTTCGGGGACAGGTAAGCAATCAGCCCCAGCATTTT

D gene: NA
clone size: NA
V gene: TRBV7-8
J gene: TRBJ2-1
CDR3 protein: CASSLAGANINEQFF
CDR3 DNA: TGTGCCAGCAGCTTAGCGGGAGCAAATATCAATGAGCAGTTCTTC

D gene: TRBD2
clone size: NA
V gene: TRBV5-1
J gene: TRBJ2-5
CDR3 protein: CASSLAITAGGQETQYF
CDR3 DNA: TGCGCCAGCAGCTTGGCCATCACAGCGGGGGGCCAAGAGACCCAGTACTTC

D gene: NA
clone size: NA
V gene: TRBV10-1
J gene: TRBJ1-1
CDR3 protein: CASAGDTEAFF
CDR3 DNA: TGCGCCAGCGCCGGGGACACTGAAGCTTTCTTT

D gene: NA
clone size: NA
V gene: TRBV19
J gene: TRBJ1-1
CDR3 protein: CASRLVTGNTEAFF
CDR3 DNA: TGTGCCAGTAGATTGGTCACGGGGAACACTGAAGCTTTCTTT

D gene: NA
clone size: NA
V gene: TRBV19
J gene: TRBJ2-2
CDR3 protein: CASSMGVTGELFF
CDR3 DNA: TGTGCCAGTAGTATGGGGGTTACCGGGGAGCTGTTTTTT

D gene: NA
clone size: NA
V gene: TRBV28
J gene: TRBJ1-5
CDR3 protein: CASSLIGYSNQPQHF
CDR3 DNA: TGTGCCAGCAGTTTAATTGGATATAGCAATCAGCCCCAGCATTTT

D gene: TRBD2
clone size: NA
V gene: TRBV7-9
J gene: TRBJ2-7
CDR3 protein: CASSTSGRAGEQYF
CDR3 DNA: TGTGCCAGCAGCACTAGCGGGAGGGCCGGGGAGCAGTACTTC

D gene: NA
clone size: NA
V gene: TRBV5-1
J gene: TRBJ2-7
CDR3 protein: CASRAFHQYEQYF
CDR3 DNA: TGCGCCAGCAGGGCCTTCCACCAATACGAGCAGTACTTC

D gene: TRBD2
clone size: NA
V gene: TRBV19
J gene: TRBJ2-1
CDR3 protein: CASQRTLAGYNEQFF
CDR3 DNA: TGTGCCAGCCAGAGGACGCTAGCGGGGTACAATGAGCAGTTCTTC

D gene: NA
clone size: NA
V gene: TRBV9
J gene: TRBJ1-5
CDR3 protein: CASSRQPNQPQHF
CDR3 DNA: TGTGCCAGCAGCAGACAGCCCAATCAGCCCCAGCATTTT

D gene: NA
clone size: NA
V gene: TRBV5-6
J gene: TRBJ2-7
CDR3 protein: CASSTTERTRYEQYF
CDR3 DNA: TGTGCCAGCAGCACGACAGAGAGGACCCGCTACGAGCAGTACTTC

D gene: TRBD2
clone size: NA
V gene: TRBV7-6
J gene: TRBJ2-3
CDR3 protein: CASSLVSGGTDTQYF
CDR3 DNA: TGTGCCAGCAGCTTAGTTAGCGGGGGCACAGATACGCAGTATTTT

D gene: NA
clone size: NA
V gene: TRBV7-2
J gene: TRBJ2-2
CDR3 protein: CASSLVEPQVYPGELFF
CDR3 DNA: TGTGCCAGCAGCTTAGTTGAGCCTCAGGTGTACCCCGGGGAGCTGTTTTTT

D gene: NA
clone size: NA
V gene: TRBV7-2
J gene: TRBJ1-1
CDR3 protein: CASSLGRNTEAFF
CDR3 DNA: TGTGCCAGCAGCTTGGGCCGGAACACTGAAGCTTTCTTT

D gene: NA
clone size: NA
V gene: TRBV12-5
J gene: TRBJ2-7
CDR3 protein: CASGVSYEQYF
CDR3 DNA: TGTGCTAGTGGGGTCTCCTACGAGCAGTACTTC

D gene: TRBD2
clone size: NA
V gene: TRBV18
J gene: TRBJ2-7
CDR3 protein: CASSPGLVYEQYF
CDR3 DNA: TGTGCCAGCTCACCGGGACTAGTCTACGAGCAGTACTTC